These T cell receptor beta chains were read from a single sample in a study of cytomegalovirus exposure and HLA in healthy donors. The table came from immunoSEQ multiplex PCR; TCRdb's copy has only in-frame clones and leaves some out. The sample consists of about 130,000 clones, 60% to 80% of them appearing once. The sample comprised PBMCs. The receptors stem from a man younger than 45 in good health and CMV-seronegative. Each CDR3 is given with its conserved first and last residue. D genes are given only for firm matches. Clone size is not always given. Where it is, it says once, few, many or a class for expanded clones.

TRBV27,-,-,TRBJ1-5,TGTGCCAGCAAACCCAACACGGGTAGCAATCAGCCCCAGCATTTT,CASKPNTGSNQPQHF
TRBV9,TRBD2,-,TRBJ2-5,TGTGCCAGCAGCGTAGTAGGGACTAGCGGGATGGAGACCCAGTACTTC,CASSVVGTSGMETQYF
TRBV14,-,-,TRBJ2-7,TGTGCCAGCAGCCAAGTTCCCATAGTGCAGTACTTC,CASSQVPIVQYF
TRBV19,TRBD2,-,TRBJ2-5,TGTGCCAGTAGTCCTAGACTAGCGGGAGCGCAAGAGACCCAGTACTTC,CASSPRLAGAQETQYF
TRBV11-3,TRBD2,-,TRBJ2-3,TGTGCCAGCAGCCCAGGGACTAGCGGGAGAACAGATACGCAGTATTTT,CASSPGTSGRTDTQYF
TRBV5-1,-,-,TRBJ2-7,TGCGCCAGCAGCTGGGGACACAATACCCCCGAGCAGTACTTC,CASSWGHNTPEQYF
TRBV6-1,-,-,TRBJ2-7,TGTGCCAGCAACCGTAGACAGGGGAGGGCCTCCGAGCAGTACTTC,CASNRRQGRASEQYF
TRBV29-1,-,-,TRBJ1-1,TGCAGCGTGGAAAGCAGGCCCGCTGAAGCTTTCTTT,CSVESRPAEAFF
TRBV18,-,-,TRBJ2-2,TGTGCCAGCTCACTGAGAGGTGGGGAGCTGTTTTTT,CASSLRGGELFF
TRBV6-1,TRBD1,-,TRBJ2-1,TGTGCCAGCAGTGAAGACCAGGGGGCGTGGAATGAGCAGTTCTTC,CASSEDQGAWNEQFF
TRBV11-2,TRBD1,-,TRBJ1-5,TGTGCCAGCAGCTCCGAACAGGGGGATCAGCCCCAGCATTTT,CASSSEQGDQPQHF
TRBV7-3,TRBD1,few,TRBJ1-2,TGTGCCAGCAGCGCCCAGGACAGGGCTGGCTACACCTTC,CASSAQDRAGYTF
TRBV5-4,-,once,TRBJ2-1,TGTGCCAGCAGCTCCGGGACACTCTCTGGGGAGCAGTTCTTC,CASSSGTLSGEQFF
TRBV29-1,-,-,TRBJ2-1,TGCAGCGTTGAAGAAACGGGACACAGCATCTTC,CSVEETGHSIF
TRBV4-1,TRBD2,-,TRBJ2-7,TGCGCCAGCAGCCAAGGGTCAGCGGGAGCCTACGAGCAGTACTTC,CASSQGSAGAYEQYF
TRBV29-1,TRBD2,-,TRBJ2-5,TGCAGCGTTGTGACTAGCGGGAGGGAGACCCAGTACTTC,CSVVTSGRETQYF
TRBV27,TRBD2,-,TRBJ2-7,TGTGCCAGCAGTTTATCGTATTCCCTGGCGGGCGGGAGGGGAGAAGAGTACTTC,CASSLSYSLAGGRGEEYF
TRBV9,TRBD2,-,TRBJ2-5,TGTGCCAGCAGCGCGACTAGCGGGAAGGGCCTGGACCAAGAGACCCAGTACTTC,CASSATSGKGLDQETQYF
TRBV14,-,-,TRBJ1-1,TGTGCCAGCAGCCAAGATTTGCCGTGGGCGTCCACTGAAGCTTTCTTT,CASSQDLPWASTEAFF
TRBV10-3,TRBD2,-,TRBJ2-7,TGTGCCATCAGTGAGCGCCTAGCGGGACCCCTCTACGAGCAGTACTTC,CAISERLAGPLYEQYF
TRBV5-1,-,-,TRBJ2-7,TGCGCCAGCAGCGTGACAGGAAACTCCTACGAGCAGTACTTC,CASSVTGNSYEQYF
TRBV6-5,-,-,TRBJ1-1,TGTGCCAGCAGTTACACGCGAGGCGACACTGAAGCTTTCTTT,CASSYTRGDTEAFF
TRBV9,TRBD2,-,TRBJ2-3,TGTGCCAGCAGTTCCCCTACCGGGACTAGCGGGAGTCGGCCACCCCGCACAGATACGCAGTATTTT,CASSSPTGTSGSRPPRTDTQYF
TRBV27,TRBD2,few,TRBJ2-6,TGTGCCAGCAGTTTATTCGGGACTAGCGGGACCGGGGCCAACGTCCTGACTTTC,CASSLFGTSGTGANVLTF
TRBV25-1,TRBD2,-,TRBJ2-7,TGTGCCAGCAGCAGAATAGCGGGCTCCTACGAGCAGTACTTC,CASSRIAGSYEQYF
TRBV5-4,-,-,TRBJ2-5,TGTGCCAGCAGCTTGGGGCCAGGGGTTCAAGAGACCCAGTACTTC,CASSLGPGVQETQYF
TRBV30,-,few,TRBJ2-1,TGTGCCTGGAGTCTCCAGGGGGGAGTCAATGAGCAGTTCTTC,CAWSLQGGVNEQFF
TRBV5-6,-,once,TRBJ1-3,TGTGCCAGCAGCTTGGGAGCCCGCGACTCTGGAAACACCATATATTTT,CASSLGARDSGNTIYF
TRBV10-3,-,-,TRBJ2-6,TGTGCCATCAGAGCGGTGGGGGCGGCTGGGGCCAACGTCCTGACTTTC,CAIRAVGAAGANVLTF
TRBV25-1,TRBD2,few,TRBJ2-2,TGTGCCAGCAGTGATCCCCGGGGGGCCGGGGAGCTGTTTTTT,CASSDPRGAGELFF
TRBV7-2,-,-,TRBJ1-1,TGTGCCAGCAGCTTAGGGCCCAGGGAGAACACTGAAGCTTTCTTT,CASSLGPRENTEAFF
TRBV15,-,once,TRBJ2-3,TGTGCCACCCGCCGAATCGGGCTAGCGATAAGCACAGATACGCAGTATTTT,CATRRIGLAISTDTQYF
TRBV7-3,-,-,TRBJ2-5,TGTGCCAGCAGCCAACCTGAGGAAGAGACCCAGTACTTC,CASSQPEEETQYF
TRBV30,-,-,TRBJ2-5,TGTGCCTGGAGCCCACTCGGGGTCCAAGAGACCCAGTACTTC,CAWSPLGVQETQYF
TRBV9,-,-,TRBJ2-5,TGTGCCAGCAGCGCCCGCCCAGGGCAAGAGACCCAGTACTTC,CASSARPGQETQYF
TRBV15,-,-,TRBJ2-1,TGTGCCACCAGCAGAGGACAAGCGGACAATGAGCAGTTCTTC,CATSRGQADNEQFF
TRBV4-2,TRBD1,-,TRBJ2-5,TGTGCCAGCAGCCCTGGGGACAGGGGGGAAGAGACCCAGTACTTC,CASSPGDRGEETQYF
TRBV6-6,TRBD2,-,TRBJ2-1,TGTGCCAGCAGTTACACTCCCAGGACTAGCGGGGAGCAGTTCTTC,CASSYTPRTSGEQFF
TRBV5-1,TRBD2,-,TRBJ2-7,TGCGCCAGCAGACTACTCTCTAGCGGGAGTCACTACGAGCAGTACTTC,CASRLLSSGSHYEQYF
TRBV10-3,-,-,TRBJ2-7,TGTGCCATCAGTGATCTCAGTGGTGACAGGCCCTCCTACGAGCAGTACTTC,CAISDLSGDRPSYEQYF
TRBV29-1,-,-,TRBJ2-7,TGCAGCGTTCTCAGCCCTCGACTAGGCTACGAGCAGTACTTC,CSVLSPRLGYEQYF
TRBV7-3,TRBD2,-,TRBJ2-3,TGTGCCAGCAGCCCAGGACTAGCGGGAGGAAATGCAGATACGCAGTATTTT,CASSPGLAGGNADTQYF
TRBV12-5,-,medium-sized,TRBJ2-2,TGTGCTAGTGGTTCCTCCCTCCTCGGGGAGCTGTTTTTT,CASGSSLLGELFF
TRBV5-1,-,-,TRBJ1-1,TGCGCCAGCAGCTTGGGCGGGAACACTGAAGCTTTCTTT,CASSLGGNTEAFF
TRBV6-1,TRBD1,once,TRBJ2-3,TGTGCCAGCAGTTCGGGACAGGTTACAGATACGCAGTATTTT,CASSSGQVTDTQYF
TRBV16,-,-,TRBJ1-6,TGTGCCAGCAGCCAATCGACAAATTCACCCCTCCACTTT,CASSQSTNSPLHF
TRBV5-4,TRBD2,-,TRBJ2-1,TGTGCCAGCAGCTTGCAGGCTAGCGGGAGGTGGAATGAGCAGTTCTTC,CASSLQASGRWNEQFF